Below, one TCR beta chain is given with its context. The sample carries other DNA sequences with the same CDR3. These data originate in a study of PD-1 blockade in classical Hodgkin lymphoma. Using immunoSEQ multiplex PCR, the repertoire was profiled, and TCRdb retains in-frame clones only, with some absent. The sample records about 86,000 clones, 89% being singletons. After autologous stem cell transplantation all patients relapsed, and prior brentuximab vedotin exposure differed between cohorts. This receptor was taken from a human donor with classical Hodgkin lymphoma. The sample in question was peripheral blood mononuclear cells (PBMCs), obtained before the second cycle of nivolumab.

The CDR3 DNA reads TGCGCCAGCAGCCTTGACAGGGAAAAAGCTTTCTTT. As protein: CASSLDREKAFF. The chain carries TRBV4-1 and TRBJ1-1, with TRBD1 identical over 7 bases. Germline CDR1 MGHRA, CDR2 YSYEKL. The CDR3 is 12 amino acids. V trimming: 4 bases; J trimming: 9 bases; junction bases outside the gene matches: 5.